The rows below give T cell receptor beta chains drawn from one sample of a study of graft-versus-host responses after intestinal transplantation. The protocol was immunoSEQ multiplex PCR, while the TCRdb copy is restricted to in-frame clones and leaves out a portion. This repertoire shows 98,000 or so clones, more than 75% found once; its top ten account for more than 0.8%. These receptors lack a known antigen. The sample here was unstimulated CD4+ T cells sorted from spleen or lymph node cells, taken before intestinal transplant. The receptors were gathered from a human donor who received an intestinal transplant. Both conserved end residues are part of each CDR3. Each record gives: D gene, J gene, clone size, V gene, CDR3 DNA, CDR3 protein. D genes are given only for firm matches. Size tells how often a clone was seen (once, few, many) or the class of an expanded clone, and some rows leave it out.

-	TRBJ2-1	-	TRBV10-3	TGTGCCATCAGTGGGGACGGAAATGAGCAGTTCTTC	CAISGDGNEQFF
-	TRBJ1-1	-	TRBV5-1	TGCGCCAGCAGCCCGTACCGGGGCTCAGGACGGAACACTGAAGCTTTCTTT	CASSPYRGSGRNTEAFF
-	TRBJ2-3	-	TRBV19	TGTGCCAGTAGTCCTAGGCCAAGCTTTATCGGCACAGATACGCAGTATTTT	CASSPRPSFIGTDTQYF
-	TRBJ1-2	-	TRBV4-1	TGCGCCAGCAGCCAACCGGGACCTGGGGACTATGGCTACACCTTC	CASSQPGPGDYGYTF
-	TRBJ2-1	-	TRBV6-5	TGTGCCAGCAGTTACCGAGGGGATGAGCAGTTCTTC	CASSYRGDEQFF
TRBD2	TRBJ2-3	-	TRBV5-1	TGCGCCAGCAGCGCTAGCGGGGGCACAGATACGCAGTATTTT	CASSASGGTDTQYF
-	TRBJ1-6	-	TRBV10-3	TGTGCCATCAGTGTGGCCAGCAGGGCTGAGGATTCACCCCTCCACTTT	CAISVASRAEDSPLHF
TRBD1	TRBJ2-7	-	TRBV7-2	TGTGCCAGCGGCTGGGACAGGGGGCGATACGAGCAGTACTTC	CASGWDRGRYEQYF
-	TRBJ1-2	-	TRBV11-2	TGTGCCAGCAGCTTGGGGCAGAACCCTAACTATGGCTACACCTTC	CASSLGQNPNYGYTF
-	TRBJ2-7	-	TRBV4-2	TGTGCCAGCAGCCAACCCGTGGGGGCGGAGAGCTCCTACGAGCAGTACTTC	CASSQPVGAESSYEQYF
-	TRBJ2-3	-	TRBV28	TGTGCCAGCAGTACGTGGGATACGCAGTATTTT	CASSTWDTQYF
TRBD2	TRBJ2-1	-	TRBV10-2	TGCGCCAGCAGTAGCGGGGCCTACAATGAGCAGTTCTTC	CASSSGAYNEQFF
-	TRBJ2-7	-	TRBV19	TGTGCCAGTAGTAAAGGGGCATCCTACGAGCAGTACTTC	CASSKGASYEQYF
-	TRBJ2-7	-	TRBV7-9	TGTGCCAGCAGCGAAAGCTCCTACGAGCAGTACTTC	CASSESSYEQYF
-	TRBJ2-5	few	TRBV29-1	TGCAGCGTTGAATTCGAGGGAGGTCAAGAGACCCAGTACTTC	CSVEFEGGQETQYF
-	TRBJ2-7	-	TRBV28	TGTGCCGTGGGGGGCAGGGCTCCCTACGAGCAGTACTTC	CAVGGRAPYEQYF
-	TRBJ2-2	-	TRBV5-1	TGCGCCAGCAGCTTAGTAGGGACCGGGGAGCTGTTTTTT	CASSLVGTGELFF
-	TRBJ1-5	-	TRBV18	TGTGCCAGCTCACCTGCAATTAGCAATCAGCCCCAGCATTTT	CASSPAISNQPQHF
-	TRBJ2-1	-	TRBV7-3	TGTGCCAGCAGCTTAACAGCGAACTTGGGAGAGCAGTTCTTC	CASSLTANLGEQFF
TRBD2	TRBJ2-2	-	TRBV18	TGTGCCAGCTCGAGCGGGAGTTGGAACACCGGGGAGCTGTTTTTT	CASSSGSWNTGELFF
TRBD1	TRBJ1-2	-	TRBV19	TGTGCCACTGCCGGAACACAGGGGGCGCGGTCCTATGGCTACACCTTC	CATAGTQGARSYGYTF
-	TRBJ2-3	-	TRBV9	TGTGCCAGCAGCGTCACGACAGCTTCCTACACAGATACGCAGTATTTT	CASSVTTASYTDTQYF